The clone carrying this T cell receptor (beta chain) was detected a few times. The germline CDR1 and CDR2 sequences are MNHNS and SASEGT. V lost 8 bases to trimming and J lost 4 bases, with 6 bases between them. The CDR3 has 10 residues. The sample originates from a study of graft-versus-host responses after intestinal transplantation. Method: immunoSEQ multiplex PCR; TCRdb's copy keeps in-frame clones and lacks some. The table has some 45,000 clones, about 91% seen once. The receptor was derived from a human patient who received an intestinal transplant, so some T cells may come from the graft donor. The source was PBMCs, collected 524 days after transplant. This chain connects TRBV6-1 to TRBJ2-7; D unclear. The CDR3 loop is CASGDYEQYF. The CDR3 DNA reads TGTGCCAGCGGGGATTACGAGCAGTACTTC.